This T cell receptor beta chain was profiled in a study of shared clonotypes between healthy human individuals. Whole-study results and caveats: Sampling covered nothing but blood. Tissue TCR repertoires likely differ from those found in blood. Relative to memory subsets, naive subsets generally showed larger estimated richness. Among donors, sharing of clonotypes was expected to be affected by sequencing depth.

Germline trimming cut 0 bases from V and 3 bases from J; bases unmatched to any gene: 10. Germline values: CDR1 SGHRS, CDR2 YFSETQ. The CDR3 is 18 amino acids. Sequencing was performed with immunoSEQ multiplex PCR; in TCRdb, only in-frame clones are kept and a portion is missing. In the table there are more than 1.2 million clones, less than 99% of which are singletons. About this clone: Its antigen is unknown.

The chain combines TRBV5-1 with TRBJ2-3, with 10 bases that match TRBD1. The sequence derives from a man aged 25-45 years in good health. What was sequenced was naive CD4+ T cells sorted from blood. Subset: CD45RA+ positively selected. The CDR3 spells CASSLASGTGAYTDTQYF. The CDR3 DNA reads TGCGCCAGCAGCTTGGCCTCCGGGACAGGGGCCTATACAGATACGCAGTATTTT.